There are a few counts of the clone carrying this T cell receptor beta chain. Unique molecular identifiers were built into the TCRbeta library. TCRdb independently ran MiXCR on the PCR reads; one entry per CDR3 protein. The sample has fewer than 250,000 distinct CDR3 sequences, about 15% seen once. This specimen belongs to a study of T-cell reconstitution after alpha-beta-depleted transplantation in children. There are 15 residues in the CDR3. With 4 bases removed from V and 0 bases from J, the gap between germline ends came to 13 bases. This chain connects TRBV12-3 or TRBV12-4 to TRBJ2-7; a possible D gene is TRBD1 (6 bases). This sequence was found in a male patient between 2 and 10 years old who had a stem cell transplant for acute lymphoblastic leukemia, so the T cells may come from the graft donor. The sequences come from PBMCs, mostly from graft donor cells, collected 360 days after TCRalphabeta/CD19-depleted stem cell transplant. CDR3 loop: CASSSLGAISYEQYF. As DNA, the CDR3 is TGTGCCAGCAGTTCCTTGGGGGCGATCTCCTACGAGCAGTACTTC.